These 6 T cell receptor beta chains were all obtained from the same sample, sequenced in a study of control samples from healthy donors and cancer patients. TCRdb keeps only in-frame clones here, not all; method: immunoSEQ multiplex PCR. The sample shows approximately 160,000 clones, 90% to 95% of them seen only once. Sequencing was performed on blood. The receptors originated from a woman aged 18-35 years in good health.

The chain has TRBV4-1 and TRBJ2-2, with 8 nucleotides matching TRBD1. This CDR3 has 16 amino acids. The V gene end was trimmed by 4 bases and the J gene end by 8 bases; junction bases not matched to a gene: 12. Germline CDR1 MGHRA, CDR2 YSYEKL. CDR3 region: CASSRLGQGASGELFF. The CDR3 DNA is TGCGCCAGCAGCCGCCTGGGGCAGGGGGCGTCGGGGGAGCTGTTTTTT.

V gene TRBV9 combines with J gene TRBJ2-1, with D perhaps TRBD2 (5 bases). The CDR3 has 14 amino acids. Germline V gene data show CDR1 as SGDLS and CDR2 as YYNGEE. V dropped 0 bases and J dropped 4 bases, with 8 bases sitting between them. CDR3 region: CASSVEVAYNEQFF. For the CDR3, the DNA is TGTGCCAGCAGCGTAGAGGTAGCGTACAATGAGCAGTTCTTC. The whole variable domain, filled in from reference TRBV9 and TRBJ2-1, reads DSGVTQTPKHLITATGQRVTLRCSPRSGDLSVYWYQQSLDQGLQFLIQYYNGEERAKGNILERFSAQQFPDLHSELNLSSLELGDSALYFCASSVEVAYNEQFFGPGTRLTVL.

This clone was recorded once. The gene calls are TRBV18 and TRBJ1-1; unclear D gene. V lost 4 bases and J 5 bases, leaving 14 bases between the germline ends. Germline CDR1 KGHSH, CDR2 LQKENI. This CDR3 is built from 14 residues. CDR3 nucleotide sequence: TGTGCCAGCTCACTGGGAGGAGTTAGAACTGAAGCTTTCTTT. This codes for CASSLGGVRTEAFF.

The chain has TRBV5-1 and TRBJ2-1, with D uncertain. CDR1 SGHRS and CDR2 YFSETQ come from the germline V gene. The CDR3 sequence is 14 residues long. V lost 6 bases and J lost 2, with 12 bases in between. The CDR3 is CASTLVSAYNEQFF. The CDR3 nucleotides are TGCGCCAGCACCCTTGTAAGCGCCTACAATGAGCAGTTCTTC.

CDR3 in DNA: TGTGCCAGCAGAGGAGGATCACCAGGGGGTTCGGCGGCTTTCTTT. Protein: CASRGGSPGGSAAFF. The chain is built from TRBV2 and TRBJ1-1, with 7 positions matching TRBD1. This CDR3 has 15 amino acids. Losses at the gene ends were 6 bases for V and 11 bases for J; bases not matched to a gene: 18. CDR1 SNHLY and CDR2 FYNNEI come from the germline V gene.

The sample holds one count of this clone. V is TRBV7-3 and J is TRBJ1-1; no clear D. Germline values: CDR1 SGHTA, CDR2 FQGTGA. Between the trimmed V and J ends, which lost 1 base and 3 bases, there was a span of 6 bases. The CDR3 length is 13 residues. CDR3 sequence reads: CASSLRWDTEAFF. The CDR3, as DNA: TGTGCCAGCAGCTTAAGATGGGACACTGAAGCTTTCTTT.